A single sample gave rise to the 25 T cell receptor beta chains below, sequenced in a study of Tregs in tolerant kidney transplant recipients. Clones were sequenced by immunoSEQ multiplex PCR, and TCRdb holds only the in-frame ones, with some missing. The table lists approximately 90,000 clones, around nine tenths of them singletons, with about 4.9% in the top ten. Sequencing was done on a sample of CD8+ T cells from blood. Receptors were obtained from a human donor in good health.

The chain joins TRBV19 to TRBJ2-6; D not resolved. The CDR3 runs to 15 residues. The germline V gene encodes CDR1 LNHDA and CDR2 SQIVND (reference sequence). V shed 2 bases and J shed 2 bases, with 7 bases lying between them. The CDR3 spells CASSIILAGANVLTF. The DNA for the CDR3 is TGTGCCAGTAGTATAATACTTGCTGGGGCCAACGTCCTGACTTTC.

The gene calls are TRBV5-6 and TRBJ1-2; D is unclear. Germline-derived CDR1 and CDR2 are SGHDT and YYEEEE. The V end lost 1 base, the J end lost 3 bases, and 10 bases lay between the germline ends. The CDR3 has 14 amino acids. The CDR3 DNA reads TGTGCCAGCAGCTTGTTGCGGGATGACTATGGCTACACCTTC. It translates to CASSLLRDDYGYTF.

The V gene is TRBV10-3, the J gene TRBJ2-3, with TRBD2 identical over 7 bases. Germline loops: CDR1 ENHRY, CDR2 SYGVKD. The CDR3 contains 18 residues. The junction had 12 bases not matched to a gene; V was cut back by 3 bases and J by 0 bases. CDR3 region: CAISDSSGTSVSTDTQYF. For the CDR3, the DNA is TGTGCCATCAGTGACTCGTCGGGAACTAGCGTAAGCACAGATACGCAGTATTTT.

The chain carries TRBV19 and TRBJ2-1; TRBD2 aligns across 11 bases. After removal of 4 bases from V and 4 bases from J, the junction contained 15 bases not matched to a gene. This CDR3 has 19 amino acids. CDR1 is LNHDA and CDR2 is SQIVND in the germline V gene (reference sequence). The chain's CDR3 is CASSKGTIAGGLWYNEQFF. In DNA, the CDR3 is TGTGCCAGTAGTAAGGGCACTATAGCGGGAGGGCTTTGGTACAATGAGCAGTTCTTC.

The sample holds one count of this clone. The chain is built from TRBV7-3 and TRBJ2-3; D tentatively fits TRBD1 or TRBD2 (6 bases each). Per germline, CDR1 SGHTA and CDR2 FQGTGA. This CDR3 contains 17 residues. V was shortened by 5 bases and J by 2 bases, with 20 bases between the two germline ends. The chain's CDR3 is CASSPVSQGRNTDTQYF. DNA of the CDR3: TGTGCCAGCAGCCCCGTATCTCAGGGGAGGAACACAGATACGCAGTATTTT.

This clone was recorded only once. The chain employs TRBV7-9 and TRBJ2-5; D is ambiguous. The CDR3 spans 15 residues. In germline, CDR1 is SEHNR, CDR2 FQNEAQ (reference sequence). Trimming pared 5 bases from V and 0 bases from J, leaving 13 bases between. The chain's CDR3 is CASSQKWQDQETQYF. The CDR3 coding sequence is TGTGCCAGCAGCCAGAAATGGCAGGACCAAGAGACCCAGTACTTC.

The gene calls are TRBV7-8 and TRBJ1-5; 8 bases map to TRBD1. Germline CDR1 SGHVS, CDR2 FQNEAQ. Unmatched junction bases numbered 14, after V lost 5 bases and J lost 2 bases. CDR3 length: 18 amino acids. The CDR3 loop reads CASSPRTGWRDGNQPQHF. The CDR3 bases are TGTGCCAGCAGCCCCCGGACAGGGTGGCGTGACGGCAATCAGCCCCAGCATTTT. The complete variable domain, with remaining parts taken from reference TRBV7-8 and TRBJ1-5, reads GAGVSQSPRYKVAKRGQDVALRCDPISGHVSLFWYQQALGQGPEFLTYFQNEAQLDKSGLPSDRFFAERPEGSVSTLKIQRTQQEDSAVYLCASSPRTGWRDGNQPQHFGDGTRLSIL.

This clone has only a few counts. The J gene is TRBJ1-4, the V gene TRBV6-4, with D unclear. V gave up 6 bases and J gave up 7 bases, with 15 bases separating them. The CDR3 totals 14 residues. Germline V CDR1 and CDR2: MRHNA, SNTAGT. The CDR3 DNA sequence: TGTGCCAGCAGCCCCGGGGAGGGTTCTGAAAAACTGTTTTTT. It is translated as CASSPGEGSEKLFF.

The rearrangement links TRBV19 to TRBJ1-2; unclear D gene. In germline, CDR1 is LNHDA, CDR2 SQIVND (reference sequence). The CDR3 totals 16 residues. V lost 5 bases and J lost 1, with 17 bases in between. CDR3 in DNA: TGTGCCAGTAGTCCTGGCACCTTAGGGATTAACTATGGCTACACCTTC. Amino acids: CASSPGTLGINYGYTF.

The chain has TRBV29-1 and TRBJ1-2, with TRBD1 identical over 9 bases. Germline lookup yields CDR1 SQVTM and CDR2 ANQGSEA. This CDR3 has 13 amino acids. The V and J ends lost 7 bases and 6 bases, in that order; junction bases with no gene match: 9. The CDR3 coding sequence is TGCAGCGCCCCGGGACAGGGACTCAATGGCTACACCTTC. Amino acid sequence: CSAPGQGLNGYTF. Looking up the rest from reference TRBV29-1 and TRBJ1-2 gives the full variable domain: SAVISQKPSRDICQRGTSLTIQCQVDSQVTMMFWYRQQPGQSLTLIATANQGSEATYESGFVIDKFPISRPNLTFSTLTVSNMSPEDSSIYLCSAPGQGLNGYTFGSGTRLTVV.

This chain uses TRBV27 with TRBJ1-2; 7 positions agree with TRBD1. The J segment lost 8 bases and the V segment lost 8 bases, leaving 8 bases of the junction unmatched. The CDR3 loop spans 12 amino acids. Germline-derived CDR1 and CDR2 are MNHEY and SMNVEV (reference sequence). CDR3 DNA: TGTGCCAGCGGCGCTACAGGGGTCGGCTACACCTTC. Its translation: CASGATGVGYTF.

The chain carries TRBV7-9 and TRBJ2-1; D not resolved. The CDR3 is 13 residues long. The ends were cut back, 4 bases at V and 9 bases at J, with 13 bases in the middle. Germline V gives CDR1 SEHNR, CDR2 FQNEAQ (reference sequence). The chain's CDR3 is CASSSALGVEQFF. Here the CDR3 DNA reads TGTGCCAGCAGCTCGGCCTTGGGCGTTGAGCAGTTCTTC.

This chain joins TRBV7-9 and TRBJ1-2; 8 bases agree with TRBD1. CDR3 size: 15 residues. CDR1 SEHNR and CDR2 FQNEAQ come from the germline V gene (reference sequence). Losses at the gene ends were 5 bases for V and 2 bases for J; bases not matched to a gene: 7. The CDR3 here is CASSPGQGENYGYTF. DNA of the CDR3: TGTGCCAGCAGCCCCGGACAGGGAGAAAACTATGGCTACACCTTC.

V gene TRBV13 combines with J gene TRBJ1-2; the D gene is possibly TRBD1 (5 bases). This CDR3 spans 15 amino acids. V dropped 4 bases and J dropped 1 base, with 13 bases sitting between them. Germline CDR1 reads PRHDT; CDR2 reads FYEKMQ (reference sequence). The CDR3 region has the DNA TGTGCCAGCAGCTGCCCTTTCAGGGTTAACTATGGCTACACCTTC. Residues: CASSCPFRVNYGYTF.

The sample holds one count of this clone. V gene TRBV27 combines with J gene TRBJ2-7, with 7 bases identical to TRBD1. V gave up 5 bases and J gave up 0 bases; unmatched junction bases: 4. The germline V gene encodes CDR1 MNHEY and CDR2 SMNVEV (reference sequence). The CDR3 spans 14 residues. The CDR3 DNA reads TGTGCCAGCAGTACGGGACAGAACTCCTACGAGCAGTACTTC. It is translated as CASSTGQNSYEQYF.

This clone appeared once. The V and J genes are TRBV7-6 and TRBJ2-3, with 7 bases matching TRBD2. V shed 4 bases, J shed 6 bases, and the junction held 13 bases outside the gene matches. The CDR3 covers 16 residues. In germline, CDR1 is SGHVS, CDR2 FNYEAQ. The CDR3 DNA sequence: TGTGCCAGCAGCTCCCTGGGGGGGTCTCTGATGGATACGCAGTATTTT. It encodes CASSSLGGSLMDTQYF.

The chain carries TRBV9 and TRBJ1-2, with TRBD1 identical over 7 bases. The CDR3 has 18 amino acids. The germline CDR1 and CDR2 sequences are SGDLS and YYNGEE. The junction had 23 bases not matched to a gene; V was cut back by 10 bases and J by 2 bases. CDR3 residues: CAPQNASGKQGRNYGYTF. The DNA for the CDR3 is TGTGCCCCACAGAACGCAAGCGGTAAACAGGGGAGGAACTATGGCTACACCTTC.

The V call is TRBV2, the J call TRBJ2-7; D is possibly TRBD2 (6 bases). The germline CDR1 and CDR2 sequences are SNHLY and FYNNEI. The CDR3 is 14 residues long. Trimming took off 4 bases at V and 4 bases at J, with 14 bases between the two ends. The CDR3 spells CASSVGGALYEQYF. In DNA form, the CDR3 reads TGTGCCAGCAGTGTTGGAGGGGCCCTATACGAGCAGTACTTC.

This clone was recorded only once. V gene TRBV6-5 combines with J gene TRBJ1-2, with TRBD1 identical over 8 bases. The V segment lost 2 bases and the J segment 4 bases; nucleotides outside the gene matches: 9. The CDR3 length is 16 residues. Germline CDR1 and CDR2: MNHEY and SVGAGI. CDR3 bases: TGTGCCAGCAGTTACGATCCGGGACAGGCGCTCTATGGCTACACCTTC. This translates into CASSYDPGQALYGYTF.

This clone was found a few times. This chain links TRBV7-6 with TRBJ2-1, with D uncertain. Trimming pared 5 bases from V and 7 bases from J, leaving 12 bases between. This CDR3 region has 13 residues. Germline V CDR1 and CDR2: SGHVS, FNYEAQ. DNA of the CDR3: TGTGCCAGCAGCCCGGGCCAGCCGAATGAGCAGTTCTTC. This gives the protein CASSPGQPNEQFF.

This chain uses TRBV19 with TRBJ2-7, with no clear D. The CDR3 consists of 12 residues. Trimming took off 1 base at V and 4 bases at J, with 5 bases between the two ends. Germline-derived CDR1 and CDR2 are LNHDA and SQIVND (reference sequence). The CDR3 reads CASSIGGYEQYF. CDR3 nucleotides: TGTGCCAGTAGTATAGGGGGTTACGAGCAGTACTTC.

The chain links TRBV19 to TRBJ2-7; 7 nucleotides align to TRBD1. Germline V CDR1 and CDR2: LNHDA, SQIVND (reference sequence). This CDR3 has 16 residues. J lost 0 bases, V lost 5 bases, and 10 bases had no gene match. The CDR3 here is CASSPSDRPRSYEQYF. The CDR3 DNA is TGTGCCAGTAGTCCATCGGACAGGCCCCGCTCCTACGAGCAGTACTTC.

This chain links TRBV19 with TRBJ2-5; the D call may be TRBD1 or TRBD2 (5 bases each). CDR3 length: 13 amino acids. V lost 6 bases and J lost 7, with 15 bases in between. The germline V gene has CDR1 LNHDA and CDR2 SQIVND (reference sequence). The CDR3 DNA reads TGTGCCAGTAGGCTGGGGGAGATGGGGACCCAGTACTTC. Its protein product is CASRLGEMGTQYF.

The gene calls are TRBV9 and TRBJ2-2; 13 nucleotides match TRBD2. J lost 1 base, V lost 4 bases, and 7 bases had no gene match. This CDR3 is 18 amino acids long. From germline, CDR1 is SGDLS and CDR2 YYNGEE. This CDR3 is CASSPRTSGRGNTGELFF. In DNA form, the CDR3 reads TGTGCCAGCAGCCCTCGGACTAGCGGGAGAGGGAACACCGGGGAGCTGTTTTTT.

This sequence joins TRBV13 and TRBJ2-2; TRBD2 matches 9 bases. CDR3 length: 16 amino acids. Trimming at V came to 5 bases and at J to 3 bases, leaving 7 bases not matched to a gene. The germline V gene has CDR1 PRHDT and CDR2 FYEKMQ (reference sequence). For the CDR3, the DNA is TGTGCCAGCAGCCCTAGACTAGCGGTTCACACCGGGGAGCTGTTTTTT. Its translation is CASSPRLAVHTGELFF.